These 20 T cell receptor beta chains were all obtained from the same sample, sequenced in a study of identical twins. A single record per CDR3 protein comes from TCRdb applying MiXCR to the 5' RACE reads. This table holds around 1.7 million distinct CDR3 sequences, around 29% found once. Sequences were obtained from cord blood. Receptor source: a newborn girl in good health.

The J gene is TRBJ1-6, the V gene TRBV27; D possibly corresponds to TRBD1 (6 bases). Germline CDR1 MNHEY, CDR2 SMNVEV (reference sequence). This CDR3 contains 14 residues. V was cut by 4 bases and J by 13 bases, with 17 bases left in between. CDR3 DNA: TGTGCCAGCAGTTCACCGACAGGCGACGCGCCCCTCCACTTT. It translates to CASSSPTGDAPLHF.

In its sample, this clonotype was seen many times. This rearrangement joins TRBV7-2 to TRBJ2-3, with D hard to call. The CDR3 is made up of 15 amino acids. Trimming stripped 0 bases from V and 0 bases from J, with 7 bases between. Germline CDR1 reads SGHTA; CDR2 reads FQGNSA. The CDR3 DNA is TGTGCCAGCAGCTTAGCGGGTTTTAGCACAGATACGCAGTATTTT. Its protein product is CASSLAGFSTDTQYF.

V gene TRBV10-3 combines with J gene TRBJ2-7; TRBD1 aligns across 7 bases. The CDR3 is 15 residues long. The junction had 6 bases not matched to a gene; V was cut back by 4 bases and J by 0 bases. Germline loops: CDR1 ENHRY, CDR2 SYGVKD. CDR3 bases: TGTGCCATCAGTGGGGGACAGCTTAACTCCTACGAGCAGTACTTC. Its translation: CAISGGQLNSYEQYF.

The chain uses TRBV12-3 or TRBV12-4 and TRBJ2-1; D may be TRBD1 or TRBD2 (5 bases each). This CDR3 contains 14 residues. The V end was cut by 4 bases, the J end by 5 bases, with 12 bases between. The CDR3 bases are TGTGCCAGCAGTTCCGGGACCGCCAACAATGAGCAGTTCTTC. This codes for CASSSGTANNEQFF.

Only one count was recorded for this clonotype. The J gene is TRBJ1-5, the V gene TRBV20-1; D call uncertain. Germline CDR1 is DFQATT and CDR2 is SNEGSKA (reference sequence). The CDR3 sequence is 14 residues long. Trimming left V 2 bases short and J 3 bases short, with 11 bases between. The CDR3 protein is CSARKQAPNQPQHF. The CDR3 DNA reads as TGCAGTGCTAGAAAGCAGGCGCCCAATCAGCCCCAGCATTTT.

In this sample, this clonotype turned up a few times. V is TRBV7-2 and J is TRBJ2-4; D is uncertain. V dropped 5 bases and J dropped 1 base, with 15 bases sitting between them. CDR3 length equals 16 residues. Germline V CDR1 and CDR2: SGHTA, FQGNSA. CDR3 DNA: TGTGCCAGCAGCGTGGCCGAGACTTTGGCCAAAAACATTCAGTACTTC. Translation: CASSVAETLAKNIQYF.

This sequence joins TRBV12-3 or TRBV12-4 and TRBJ2-4, with D possibly TRBD1 on 6 matching bases. Trimming removed 1 base at V and 0 bases at J, with 10 bases between. This CDR3 is 16 amino acids long. CDR3 amino acids: CASSLGQAVAKNIQYF. DNA of the CDR3: TGTGCCAGCAGTTTAGGACAGGCTGTAGCCAAAAACATTCAGTACTTC.

The J gene is TRBJ2-5, the V gene TRBV20-1; TRBD2 aligns across 8 bases. CDR1 is DFQATT and CDR2 is SNEGSKA in the germline V gene (reference sequence). The CDR3 consists of 14 residues. J was trimmed by 11 bases and V by 1 base; bases with no gene match: 12. CDR3 sequence (DNA): TGCAGTGCTAGAGCCACTAGCGGACACAATGAGCAGTACTTC. It yields the protein CSARATSGHNEQYF.

Comments on this clonotype: Sequence at one end of the junction differs from germline and may be a read error. CDR3 DNA: TGCGCCAGCACCCGACAGTTAAGCTCCTACGAGCATTACTTC. Translation gives CASTRQLSSYEHYF. The rearrangement joins TRBV5-1 to TRBJ2-7; TRBD1 is a possible D gene (5 bases). CDR1 and CDR2 (germline): SGHRS, YFSETQ. The CDR3 totals 14 residues. The full variable domain, its missing parts supplied by reference TRBV5-1 and TRBJ2-7, is KAGVTQTPRYLIKTRGQQVTLSCSPISGHRSVSWYQQTPGQGLQFLFEYFSETQRNKGNFPGRFSGRQFSNSRSEMNVSTLELGDSALYLCASTRQLSSYEHYFGPGTRLTVT.

As concerns this clonotype: The junction and the germline gene differ at one end; a read error may be behind it. The V call is TRBV6-1, the J call TRBJ1-2; perhaps TRBD1 as D (5 bases). CDR1 MNHNS and CDR2 SASEGT come from the germline V gene. The CDR3 has 14 residues. CDR3 bases: TGTGCCAGCAGTGAAATTGGGGGGGTGTATGGCTGCACCTTC. Its translation: CASSEIGGVYGCTF.

This chain joins TRBV6-1 and TRBJ2-7; D gene uncertain. CDR3 length: 13 residues. The V gene lost 1 base and the J gene lost 3 bases, with 7 bases spanning the gap. The germline gives CDR1 MNHNS, CDR2 SASEGT. The CDR3: CASSEELYYEQYF. As DNA, the CDR3 is TGTGCCAGCAGTGAAGAACTTTACTACGAGCAGTACTTC.

This clonotype turned up a few times. The chain employs TRBV6-6 and TRBJ2-3, with 7 bases matching TRBD2. CDR1 is MNHNY, CDR2 SVGAGI, per germline (reference sequence). CDR3 length equals 14 residues. V dropped 6 bases and J dropped 6; count of bases not matched to a gene: 9. This chain's CDR3 is CASRAGRGWDTQYF. Written as DNA, the CDR3 is TGTGCCAGCAGGGCGGGGCGGGGGTGGGATACGCAGTATTTT.

Only a few counts were recorded for this clonotype. This chain connects TRBV4-1 to TRBJ2-7, with TRBD2 identical over 7 bases. The V gene end was trimmed by 0 bases and the J gene end by 4 bases; junction bases not matched to a gene: 9. The germline CDR1 and CDR2 sequences are MGHRA and YSYEKL. The CDR3 is 16 residues long. CDR3 protein: CASSQERPGRGYEQYF. The CDR3 DNA reads TGCGCCAGCAGCCAAGAACGCCCGGGGCGGGGGTACGAGCAGTACTTC.

The rearrangement joins TRBV3-1 to TRBJ2-3; 11 nucleotides line up with TRBD2. The CDR3 extends over 17 amino acids. Germline trimming cut 4 bases from V and 5 bases from J; bases unmatched to any gene: 11. Germline CDR1 LGHDT, CDR2 YNNKEL (reference sequence). DNA of the CDR3: TGTGCCAGCAGCCCCACCGGGACTAGCGGCGGTGGAGATACGCAGTATTTT. Its translation is CASSPTGTSGGGDTQYF.

This clonotype was picked up a small number of times. The chain uses TRBV20-1 and TRBJ2-4; the D gene is possibly TRBD1 (5 bases). From germline, CDR1 is DFQATT and CDR2 SNEGSKA (reference sequence). Trimming removed 0 bases at V and 5 bases at J, with 8 bases between. CDR3 length equals 13 residues. Here the CDR3 reads CSARDGRENIQYF. The CDR3 DNA follows: TGCAGTGCTAGAGATGGCAGGGAAAACATTCAGTACTTC.

This clonotype came up once. The chain employs TRBV3-1 and TRBJ2-1; D may be TRBD2 (5 bases). Germline V gene lookup returns CDR1 LGHDT and CDR2 YNNKEL (reference sequence). This CDR3 region has 14 residues. V lost 4 bases and J 8 bases, leaving 15 bases between the germline ends. CDR3 sequence reads: CASSRLAEGDEQFF. The CDR3 DNA reads TGTGCCAGCAGCCGCCTAGCCGAGGGCGATGAGCAGTTCTTC.

This clonotype has just a few counts. J is TRBJ2-3 and V is TRBV7-2; tentatively, D is TRBD1 or TRBD2 (5 bases each). The germline CDR1 and CDR2 sequences are SGHTA and FQGNSA. This CDR3 contains 14 residues. Trimming shortened V by 0 bases and J by 5 bases, and 9 bases separated the two germline ends. The CDR3 DNA reads as TGTGCCAGCAGCTTAGCCGGGGACGGAGATACGCAGTATTTT. This sequence encodes CASSLAGDGDTQYF.

In this sample, this clonotype turned up a few times. The chain joins TRBV7-9 to TRBJ2-5; D is undetermined. The CDR3 has 14 residues. The V and J ends lost 1 base and 3 bases respectively, with 9 bases between them. The germline V gene has CDR1 SEHNR and CDR2 FQNEAQ (reference sequence). The CDR3 loop reads CASSLVLGKETQYF. The CDR3 nucleotides are TGTGCCAGCAGCTTAGTCCTAGGGAAAGAGACCCAGTACTTC. The whole variable domain, remainder taken from reference TRBV7-9 and TRBJ2-5, is DTGVSQNPRHKITKRGQNVTFRCDPISEHNRLYWYRQTLGQGPEFLTYFQNEAQLEKSRLLSDRFSAERPKGSFSTLEIQRTEQGDSAMYLCASSLVLGKETQYFGPGTRLLVL.

This clonotype was detected a few times. This rearrangement joins TRBV3-1 to TRBJ2-3, with TRBD2 matching 7 bases. Germline V gene sequence: CDR1 LGHDT, CDR2 YNNKEL (reference sequence). V shed 8 bases and J 4 bases; nucleotides not matched to a gene: 21. The CDR3 runs 18 residues. The CDR3 DNA is TGTGCCAGCGCGCAAGGGACTGGAGCGGGAAGAAGGTCAGATACGCAGTATTTT. This gives the protein CASAQGTGAGRRSDTQYF.

The CDR3: CASSPGVWEDNEQFF. The CDR3, as DNA: TGTGCCAGCAGCCCCGGAGTTTGGGAGGACAATGAGCAGTTCTTC. J is TRBJ2-1 and V is TRBV7-9; maybe TRBD2 (6 bases). The V gene lost 5 bases and the J gene lost 5 bases, with 16 bases spanning the gap. Germline CDR1 reads SEHNR; CDR2 reads FQNEAQ (reference sequence). This CDR3 has 15 residues.